The 30 T cell receptor beta chains below come from one sample, sequenced in a study of shared clonotypes between healthy human individuals. The protocol was immunoSEQ multiplex PCR, while the TCRdb copy is restricted to in-frame clones and leaves out a portion. The sample records fewer than 2.5 million clones, roughly 93% being singletons. Material: naive CD4+ T cells from PBMCs. The subset denotes: CD45RA+ positively selected. All receptors derive from a man between 18 and 35 years old in good health. Some clones in this sample may be carry-over from other donors' samples.

The J gene is TRBJ1-1, the V gene TRBV28; D unresolved. Germline-derived CDR1 and CDR2 are MDHEN and SYDVKM. V dropped 6 bases and J dropped 4 bases, with 12 bases sitting between them. This CDR3 has 13 residues. The CDR3 nucleotides are TGTGCCAGCAGGGACGGAGCGGGCACTGAAGCTTTCTTT. This codes for CASRDGAGTEAFF.

J is TRBJ1-3 and V is TRBV7-2; D not resolved. The CDR3 is made up of 11 amino acids. Per germline, CDR1 SGHTA and CDR2 FQGNSA. V was cut by 3 bases and J by 9 bases, with 6 bases left in between. CDR3: CASSFKGTIYF. The CDR3 nucleotides read TGTGCCAGCAGCTTCAAGGGCACCATATATTTT.

V usage is TRBV18 and J usage is TRBJ1-5; tentatively, D is TRBD1 (6 bases). The CDR3 is 14 amino acids. Trimming shortened V by 6 bases and J by 3 bases, and 12 bases separated the two germline ends. Germline V lookup: CDR1 KGHSH, CDR2 LQKENI. The CDR3 reads CASSENRVNQPQHF. CDR3 bases: TGTGCCAGCTCTGAGAACAGGGTCAATCAGCCCCAGCATTTT.

The chain is built from TRBV5-1 and TRBJ1-1; D remains ambiguous. The CDR3 spans 14 residues. The germline V gene encodes CDR1 SGHRS and CDR2 YFSETQ. Trimming left V 0 bases short and J 4 bases short, with 10 bases between. The chain's CDR3 is CASSLGRVRTEAFF. The DNA of the CDR3 is TGCGCCAGCAGCTTGGGGAGGGTACGCACTGAAGCTTTCTTT.

The V and J genes are TRBV2 and TRBJ2-1; 11 bases line up with TRBD2. The CDR3 loop spans 14 amino acids. Germline V gene sequence: CDR1 SNHLY, CDR2 FYNNEI. The V segment lost 6 bases and the J segment 7 bases; nucleotides outside the gene matches: 5. CDR3 sequence reads: CASRTPSGRNEQFF. The CDR3 coding sequence is TGTGCCAGCAGGACCCCTAGCGGGAGGAATGAGCAGTTCTTC.

The V call is TRBV5-6, the J call TRBJ2-3, with D perhaps matching TRBD2 (6 bases). The germline V and J ends were trimmed by 4 bases and 7 bases, with 22 bases remaining between them. There are 16 residues in the CDR3. Germline V lookup: CDR1 SGHDT, CDR2 YYEEEE. The CDR3 DNA follows: TGTGCCAGCAGCCTAGGGACTGATCCTGCCCTACATACGCAGTATTTT. Encoded protein: CASSLGTDPALHTQYF.

The rearrangement joins TRBV5-4 to TRBJ2-7; weak D call: TRBD2 (5 bases). This CDR3 region has 15 residues. V shed 3 bases and J shed 2 bases, with 15 bases lying between them. Germline-derived CDR1 and CDR2 are SGHNT and YYREEE (reference sequence). The CDR3 sequence: CASSSISDGAYEQYF. The CDR3 nucleotides read TGTGCCAGCAGCTCAATCTCGGACGGGGCCTACGAGCAGTACTTC. Complete variable domain (other parts from reference TRBV5-4 and TRBJ2-7): ETGVTQSPTHLIKTRGQQVTLRCSSQSGHNTVSWYQQALGQGPQFIFQYYREEENGRGNFPPRFSGLQFPNYSSELNVNALELDDSALYLCASSSISDGAYEQYFGPGTRLTVT.

CDR3 coding DNA: TGTGCCATCAGTGAGTCGAAAGGGCCAGTCTCTGGGGCCAACGTCCTGACTTTC. Amino acids: CAISESKGPVSGANVLTF. The chain links TRBV10-3 to TRBJ2-6; D is unresolved. CDR1 and CDR2 from the germline V gene are ENHRY and SYGVKD. The CDR3 sequence is 18 residues long. V was clipped by 0 bases and J by 0 bases, with 12 bases between them.

The count of this clone is one. V usage is TRBV5-1 and J usage is TRBJ2-7; D uncertain. V lost 2 bases to trimming and J lost 2 bases, with 11 bases between them. The CDR3 runs to 14 residues. Germline V gives CDR1 SGHRS, CDR2 YFSETQ. CDR3 in DNA: TGCGCCAGCAGCTTAGAGATGTCCGCCTACGAGCAGTACTTC. Amino acid sequence: CASSLEMSAYEQYF.

J is TRBJ1-1 and V is TRBV16; D remains ambiguous. The V and J ends lost 4 bases and 5 bases respectively, with 17 bases between them. Germline CDR1 KGHSY, CDR2 FQNENV. CDR3 size: 15 residues. The CDR3 bases are TGTGCCAGCAGCCTTCGGACGGGGATAAGGACTGAAGCTTTCTTT. Amino acids: CASSLRTGIRTEAFF.

V gene TRBV11-3 combines with J gene TRBJ2-4; D is perhaps TRBD1 or TRBD2 (7 bases each). Germline lookup yields CDR1 SGHNT and CDR2 YENEEA. The CDR3 covers 14 residues. V was trimmed by 5 bases and J by 3 bases, leaving 11 bases between them. The CDR3: CASSPGGGKNIQYF. In DNA, the CDR3 is TGTGCCAGCAGCCCAGGGGGGGGCAAAAACATTCAGTACTTC.

This clone has just one count. Other nucleotide sequences from this sample produce the same CDR3. V is TRBV7-3 and J is TRBJ1-2, with D hard to call. The ends were cut back, 4 bases at V and 0 bases at J, with 6 bases in the middle. The germline CDR1 and CDR2 sequences are SGHTA and FQGTGA. This CDR3 is 13 amino acids long. The CDR3 DNA sequence: TGTGCCAGCAGCTCCGGTTCTAACTATGGCTACACCTTC. Translated: CASSSGSNYGYTF. The full variable domain, in which reference TRBV7-3 and TRBJ1-2 provide the parts outside the CDR3, is GAGVSQTPSNKVTEKGKYVELRCDPISGHTALYWYRQSLGQGPEFLIYFQGTGAADDSGLPNDRFFAVRPEGSVSTLKIQRTERGDSAVYLCASSSGSNYGYTFGSGTRLTVV.

This clone was recorded a few times. The same CDR3 can be traced to other DNA sequences in this sample. This sequence joins TRBV28 and TRBJ1-1, with 8 bases lining up with TRBD1. After removal of 5 bases from V and 11 bases from J, the junction contained 4 bases not matched to a gene. Germline CDR1 and CDR2: MDHEN and SYDVKM. The CDR3 contains 11 residues. CDR3: CASSLRTGAFF. The CDR3 nucleotides read TGTGCCAGCAGTCTCCGGACAGGGGCTTTCTTT.

The rearrangement joins TRBV7-3 to TRBJ2-2, with D perhaps matching TRBD2 (5 bases). V gave up 3 bases and J gave up 2 bases, with 16 bases separating them. This CDR3 contains 17 residues. Germline-derived CDR1 and CDR2 are SGHTA and FQGTGA. CDR3 amino acids: CASSFSVDTRNTGELFF. CDR3 bases: TGTGCCAGCAGCTTTAGTGTCGACACTAGAAACACCGGGGAGCTGTTTTTT.

The chain has TRBV7-8 and TRBJ2-5, with TRBD1 identical over 7 bases. V dropped 2 bases and J dropped 4; count of bases not matched to a gene: 7. The CDR3 spans 15 residues. CDR1 SGHVS and CDR2 FQNEAQ come from the germline V gene. The CDR3 here is CASSLQDRVGETQYF. Here the CDR3 DNA reads TGTGCCAGCAGCTTACAAGACAGGGTGGGAGAGACCCAGTACTTC.

This chain connects TRBV7-9 to TRBJ2-3, with 9 nucleotides matching TRBD2. J was trimmed by 4 bases and V by 5 bases; bases with no gene match: 4. This CDR3 has 14 residues. The germline gives CDR1 SEHNR, CDR2 FQNEAQ (reference sequence). The DNA for the CDR3 is TGTGCCAGCAGCCAGCGGGAGGTCCCAGATACGCAGTATTTT. It yields the protein CASSQREVPDTQYF.

J is TRBJ2-3 and V is TRBV7-2, with 7 positions matching TRBD1. CDR1 and CDR2 from the germline V gene are SGHTA and FQGNSA. Trimming at V came to 5 bases and at J to 3 bases, leaving 2 bases not matched to a gene. The CDR3 extends over 13 amino acids. CDR3 sequence: CASSIQGTDTQYF. The CDR3 region has the DNA TGTGCCAGCAGCATACAGGGGACAGATACGCAGTATTTT.

The chain has TRBV5-1 and TRBJ2-7; 8 bases agree with TRBD2. CDR3 length: 14 residues. CDR1 and CDR2 (germline): SGHRS, YFSETQ. The ends lost 4 bases at V and 10 bases at J; junction bases unmatched: 13. The CDR3 sequence is CASSPGLPSGFQYF. CDR3 nucleotides: TGCGCCAGCAGCCCAGGTCTCCCTAGCGGGTTTCAGTACTTC. The full variable domain, with the rest looked up from reference TRBV5-1 and TRBJ2-7, is KAGVTQTPRYLIKTRGQQVTLSCSPISGHRSVSWYQQTPGQGLQFLFEYFSETQRNKGNFPGRFSGRQFSNSRSEMNVSTLELGDSALYLCASSPGLPSGFQYFGPGTRLTVT.

The V call is TRBV7-9, the J call TRBJ2-5; 8 bases agree with TRBD1. J lost 4 bases, V lost 5 bases, and 9 bases had no gene match. Per germline, CDR1 SEHNR and CDR2 FQNEAQ (reference sequence). This CDR3 has 15 amino acids. The CDR3 DNA is TGTGCCAGCAGCCCCCAGGACAGGGTGGGAGAGACCCAGTACTTC. It specifies CASSPQDRVGETQYF.

The chain combines TRBV11-2 with TRBJ2-7; D not certain. The CDR3 has 12 amino acids. The V gene's germline CDR1 is SGHAT and CDR2 FQNNGV. Trimming took off 6 bases at V and 6 bases at J, with 12 bases between the two ends. The CDR3 loop reads CASRHGPREQYF. The CDR3 coding sequence is TGTGCCAGCAGACACGGACCTCGCGAGCAGTACTTC.

The V call is TRBV7-8, the J call TRBJ2-1; D is perhaps TRBD1 (6 bases). The germline gives CDR1 SGHVS, CDR2 FQNEAQ. Trimming shortened V by 5 bases and J by 1 base, and 18 bases separated the two germline ends. The CDR3 is 17 residues long. CDR3 residues: CASSPPRRGTSYNEQFF. The CDR3 DNA sequence: TGTGCCAGCAGCCCCCCACGCAGGGGTACTTCCTACAATGAGCAGTTCTTC.

V gene TRBV28 combines with J gene TRBJ1-2; 11 bases agree with TRBD1. CDR1 is MDHEN, CDR2 SYDVKM, per germline. J lost 2 bases, V lost 1 base, and 6 bases had no gene match. This CDR3 contains 17 residues. CDR3 nucleotides: TGTGCCAGCAGTTTATCGATCCGGGACAGGGGGAACTATGGCTACACCTTC. Protein product: CASSLSIRDRGNYGYTF.

A note on this clone: The sample carries other DNA sequences with the same CDR3. This chain joins TRBV7-2 and TRBJ2-5; unclear D gene. Germline CDR1 SGHTA, CDR2 FQGNSA. V was pared by 2 bases and J by 5 bases, with 3 bases between. CDR3 length equals 11 residues. The CDR3 loop reads CASSLLETQYF. CDR3 sequence (DNA): TGTGCCAGCAGCTTATTGGAGACCCAGTACTTC.

V and J are TRBV2 and TRBJ1-5; 7 bases fit TRBD1. The CDR3 contains 17 residues. V lost 6 bases to trimming and J lost 7 bases; unmatched junction nucleotides: 18. Germline assignment: CDR1 SNHLY and CDR2 FYNNEI. The CDR3 sequence is CASRDLPRQGVGQPQHF. The CDR3 nucleotides are TGTGCCAGCAGGGACCTACCCAGACAGGGAGTAGGGCAGCCCCAGCATTTT.

This chain joins TRBV4-3 and TRBJ2-7; 9 positions match TRBD1. CDR1 is LGHNA, CDR2 YSLEER, per germline. V shed 3 bases and J 3 bases; nucleotides not matched to a gene: 6. The CDR3 spans 15 residues. In DNA form, the CDR3 reads TGCGCCAGCAGCCAGTGGGGACAGGGCGGCTACGAGCAGTACTTC. Protein product: CASSQWGQGGYEQYF.

The chain couples TRBV6-6 to TRBJ1-1; D gene unclear. Germline V lookup: CDR1 MNHNY, CDR2 SVGAGI (reference sequence). The CDR3 is 14 amino acids. Trimming left V 5 bases short and J 5 bases short, with 15 bases between. The CDR3 sequence is CASSQGRAGTEAFF. CDR3 DNA: TGTGCCAGCAGTCAAGGGCGTGCGGGAACTGAAGCTTTCTTT.

The chain couples TRBV5-5 to TRBJ2-7; a possible D gene is TRBD2 (5 bases). CDR1 and CDR2 (germline): SGHKS, YYEKEE (reference sequence). Trimming took off 4 bases at V and 6 bases at J, with 17 bases between the two ends. The CDR3 covers 14 residues. CDR3 region: CASSRPGGGGEQYF. The CDR3 DNA is TGTGCCAGCAGCCGCCCCGGAGGTGGAGGCGAGCAGTACTTC.

CDR3 sequence: CSALQGLAYEQYF. The CDR3 DNA reads TGCAGCGCCCTCCAGGGACTAGCGTACGAGCAGTACTTC. This chain joins TRBV29-1 and TRBJ2-7; 10 bases agree with TRBD2. V was pared by 7 bases and J by 4 bases, with 7 bases of the junction left unmatched. Germline V lookup: CDR1 SQVTM, CDR2 ANQGSEA. The CDR3 spans 13 residues.

This CDR3 is CSVAGLAFYNEQFF. DNA for the CDR3: TGCAGCGTGGCGGGACTAGCGTTCTACAATGAGCAGTTCTTC. The chain uses TRBV29-1 and TRBJ2-1; 10 bases fit TRBD2. After removal of 6 bases from V and 3 bases from J, the junction contained 5 bases not matched to a gene. This CDR3 contains 14 residues. Germline-derived CDR1 and CDR2 are SQVTM and ANQGSEA.

The chain uses TRBV11-2 and TRBJ2-3, with 13 nucleotides matching TRBD2. The CDR3 has 16 residues. The ends lost 1 base at V and 4 bases at J; junction bases unmatched: 2. Germline values: CDR1 SGHAT, CDR2 FQNNGV. CDR3 residues: CASSLGLAGGSDTQYF. The CDR3 DNA is TGTGCCAGCAGCTTAGGACTAGCGGGAGGTTCAGATACGCAGTATTTT.